These 18 T cell receptor beta chains were all obtained from the same sample, sequenced in a study of naive and memory T cell subsets. Both TRBC1 and TRBC2 were covered by a beta constant-region primer of two equimolar oligonucleotides. The ligated cDNA underwent four PCR rounds using SP2 and nested alpha and beta constant-region primers. TCRdb reprocessed the UMI-ligation and nested PCR reads with MiXCR, giving one entry per CDR3 protein. The profile covers some 10,000 distinct CDR3 sequences, with less than 7% appearing a single time and about 56% taken by the ten largest. Sample: CD4+ TEMRA cells from blood. Specified subset: effector memory re-expressing CD45RA, CD45RA+ CD27-. These receptors came from a human donor in good health.

Only a few counts were recorded for this clonotype. The rearrangement links TRBV15 to TRBJ1-5, with 7 bases lining up with TRBD1. The CDR3 spans 16 residues. Germline V gene data show CDR1 as LNHNV and CDR2 as YYDKDF (reference sequence). V lost 4 bases, J lost 1 base, and 7 bases stayed unmatched. Written as DNA, the CDR3 is TGTGCCACCAGCAAGCGGGGCAGGGGGAGCAATCAGCCCCAGCATTTT. Translation: CATSKRGRGSNQPQHF.

There are many counts of this clonotype. The gene calls are TRBV7-9 and TRBJ2-1; no firm D call. Germline V gene data show CDR1 as SEHNR and CDR2 as FQNEAQ (reference sequence). V lost 6 bases to trimming and J lost 0 bases, with 15 bases between them. This CDR3 has 16 residues. In DNA form, the CDR3 reads TGTGCCAGCAGTACCATCGACATTTACTCCTACAATGAGCAGTTCTTC. Amino acid sequence: CASSTIDIYSYNEQFF.

By share of the sample, this clonotype is medium-sized. The chain recombines TRBV19 with TRBJ1-4; D call uncertain. V was pared by 7 bases and J by 8 bases, with 5 bases between. The CDR3 loop spans 10 amino acids. The germline V gene has CDR1 LNHDA and CDR2 SQIVND (reference sequence). The CDR3 nucleotides are TGTGCCAGTAAGGGAGAAAAACTGTTTTTT. Its translation: CASKGEKLFF. The variable domain in full, completed from reference TRBV19 and TRBJ1-4, reads DGGITQSPKYLFRKEGQNVTLSCEQNLNHDAMYWYRQDPGQGLRLIYYSQIVNDFQKGDIAEGYSVSREKKESFPLTVTSAQKNPTAFYLCASKGEKLFFGSGTQLSVL.

Ten or more counts support this clonotype. V gene TRBV20-1 combines with J gene TRBJ1-2, with TRBD1 matching over 7 bases. The CDR3 has 14 residues. The germline V gene encodes CDR1 DFQATT and CDR2 SNEGSKA (reference sequence). V shed 1 base, J shed 1 base, and the junction held 3 bases outside the gene matches. The CDR3 bases are TGCAGTGCTAGAGCACACAGGGGTAACTATGGCTACACCTTC. Amino acids: CSARAHRGNYGYTF.

This clonotype was seen at least ten times. The chain combines TRBV3-1 with TRBJ1-6; D gene ambiguous. The V and J ends lost 4 bases and 15 bases respectively, with 16 bases between them. The CDR3 contains 13 residues. Germline CDR1 LGHDT, CDR2 YNNKEL (reference sequence). The CDR3 loop is CASSLDLGQRLHF. The CDR3 coding sequence is TGTGCCAGCAGCCTGGATTTGGGTCAGCGCCTCCACTTT.

At least ten counts were recorded for this clonotype. J is TRBJ2-3 and V is TRBV7-9; D gene ambiguous. Germline values: CDR1 SEHNR, CDR2 FQNEAQ (reference sequence). The V end lost 1 base, the J end lost 1 base, and 9 bases lay between the germline ends. This CDR3 has 15 residues. The CDR3 is CASSLGGGRTDTQYF. For the CDR3, the DNA is TGTGCCAGCAGCTTAGGTGGCGGACGCACAGATACGCAGTATTTT.

V and J are TRBV24-1 and TRBJ2-5, with 8 bases lining up with TRBD2. Germline V gene data show CDR1 as KGHDR and CDR2 as SFDVKD. This CDR3 comprises 20 residues. J lost 2 bases, V lost 4 bases, and 20 bases had no gene match. In DNA form, the CDR3 reads TGTGCCACCAGTGACACGGGTAGCGGGGCTCAAGAGACCGCTCAAGAGACCCAGTACTTC. Its protein product is CATSDTGSGAQETAQETQYF.

This clonotype was detected many times. The CDR3 DNA sequence: TGTGCCTGGAGTGTACCCCCTTCAAGGCAGTACTTC. The encoded protein is CAWSVPPSRQYF. This sequence joins TRBV30 and TRBJ2-7; D call uncertain. Trimming cost V 0 bases and J 9 bases, with 12 bases left between them. Germline CDR1 GTSNPN, CDR2 SVGIG (reference sequence). This CDR3 region has 12 residues.

This clonotype was found a few times. The genes are TRBV7-2 and TRBJ1-1; no clear D gene. CDR3 size: 12 residues. V lost 6 bases and J 5 bases, leaving 10 bases between the germline ends. Germline loops: CDR1 SGHTA, CDR2 FQGNSA. The CDR3 reads CASSPFGTEAFF. For the CDR3, the DNA is TGTGCCAGCAGTCCCTTCGGGACTGAAGCTTTCTTT.

This clonotype was found many times. The chain joins TRBV5-1 to TRBJ2-1, with D possibly matching TRBD1 (8 bases). V dropped 2 bases and J dropped 6 bases, with 18 bases sitting between them. The CDR3 totals 16 residues. Per germline, CDR1 SGHRS and CDR2 YFSETQ. The CDR3 sequence is CASSLQGGGRGNEQFF. CDR3 nucleotide sequence: TGCGCCAGCAGCTTACAGGGGGGAGGGAGGGGCAATGAGCAGTTCTTC.

The chain couples TRBV4-1 to TRBJ2-5; maybe TRBD2 (7 bases). V gave up 1 base and J gave up 2 bases, with 14 bases separating them. This CDR3 region has 16 residues. Looked up from germline, CDR1 is MGHRA and CDR2 is YSYEKL. The CDR3 is CASSQGRGAVQETQYF. The DNA of the CDR3 is TGCGCCAGCAGCCAAGGTCGGGGGGCCGTACAAGAGACCCAGTACTTC.

This clonotype appeared a few times. The gene calls are TRBV6-2 or TRBV6-3 and TRBJ2-7; 8 positions match TRBD1. This CDR3 is built from 15 residues. The germline gives CDR1 MNHEY, CDR2 SVGEGT. V lost 2 bases, J lost 2 bases, and 5 bases stayed unmatched. The CDR3 sequence is CASSYAGTGTYEQYF. CDR3 nucleotide sequence: TGTGCCAGCAGTTACGCCGGGACAGGTACCTACGAGCAGTACTTC.

This clonotype was picked up many times. CDR3 region: CASSLRTGAFYNEQFF. DNA of the CDR3: TGTGCCAGCAGTTTAAGGACAGGGGCCTTCTACAATGAGCAGTTCTTC. The rearrangement uses TRBV12-3 or TRBV12-4 and TRBJ2-1; 9 bases agree with TRBD1. This CDR3 spans 16 amino acids. The V segment lost 2 bases and the J segment 3 bases; nucleotides outside the gene matches: 5.

This clonotype came up many times. V and J are TRBV5-1 and TRBJ1-1; no clear D gene. Germline CDR1 and CDR2: SGHRS and YFSETQ. The ends were cut back, 2 bases at V and 4 bases at J, with 9 bases in the middle. This CDR3 region has 13 residues. Here the CDR3 DNA reads TGCGCCAGCAGCTTAGAAGGTCGCACTGAAGCTTTCTTT. Translated: CASSLEGRTEAFF.

In its sample, this clonotype was seen many times. CDR3 protein: CASKVLAVYDEQFF. The CDR3 nucleotides read TGTGCCAGCAAAGTGCTAGCGGTTTATGATGAGCAGTTCTTC. The chain links TRBV7-9 to TRBJ2-1; TRBD2 agrees at 7 bases. The ends lost 7 bases at V and 8 bases at J; junction bases unmatched: 11. The length of the CDR3 is 14 residues. CDR1 and CDR2 (germline): SEHNR, FQNEAQ (reference sequence).

The chain uses TRBV29-1 and TRBJ2-1; 8 bases are a match to TRBD2. Trimming at V came to 4 bases and at J to 7 bases, leaving 9 bases not matched to a gene. The CDR3 covers 14 residues. The V gene's germline CDR1 is SQVTM and CDR2 ANQGSEA. The CDR3 spells CSVGAGGRPNEQFF. In nucleotides, the CDR3 is TGCAGCGTTGGTGCGGGCGGGAGGCCGAATGAGCAGTTCTTC.

This clonotype appeared many times. This sequence joins TRBV6-2 or TRBV6-3 and TRBJ1-1; D remains ambiguous. Germline CDR1 MNHEY, CDR2 SVGEGT. The CDR3 is 14 amino acids. Trimming shortened V by 10 bases and J by 3 bases, and 18 bases separated the two germline ends. The CDR3 spells CAIGSRHRYTEAFF. The CDR3 DNA reads TGTGCCATCGGTTCGAGACATAGGTACACTGAAGCTTTCTTT.

This clonotype was counted ten times or more. This chain links TRBV20-1 with TRBJ1-5; D is perhaps TRBD1 (6 bases). V was cut by 1 base and J by 5 bases, with 15 bases left in between. Germline V gene sequence: CDR1 DFQATT, CDR2 SNEGSKA (reference sequence). This CDR3 contains 15 residues. CDR3 amino acids: CSARAFGRGDQPQHF. CDR3 DNA sequence: TGCAGTGCTAGAGCTTTCGGCAGGGGTGATCAGCCCCAGCATTTT.